This T cell receptor beta chain is drawn from a study of blood T cell repertoires in COVID-19. Assay used: immunoSEQ multiplex PCR; TCRdb lists only in-frame clones, some missing. The data contain about 110,000 clones, around nine tenths of them singletons. The sequence was obtained from a man aged 40-55 years with acute or convalescent COVID-19. The specimen sequenced was peripheral blood.

The CDR3 nucleotides are TGTGCCAGCAGTGAGGAGACAGATAGCACAGATACGCAGTATTTT. It translates to CASSEETDSTDTQYF. This chain uses TRBV2 with TRBJ2-3; the D gene is possibly TRBD1 (5 bases). The CDR3 runs to 15 residues. Looked up from germline, CDR1 is SNHLY and CDR2 is FYNNEI. The V and J ends lost 3 bases and 0 bases respectively, with 10 bases between them.